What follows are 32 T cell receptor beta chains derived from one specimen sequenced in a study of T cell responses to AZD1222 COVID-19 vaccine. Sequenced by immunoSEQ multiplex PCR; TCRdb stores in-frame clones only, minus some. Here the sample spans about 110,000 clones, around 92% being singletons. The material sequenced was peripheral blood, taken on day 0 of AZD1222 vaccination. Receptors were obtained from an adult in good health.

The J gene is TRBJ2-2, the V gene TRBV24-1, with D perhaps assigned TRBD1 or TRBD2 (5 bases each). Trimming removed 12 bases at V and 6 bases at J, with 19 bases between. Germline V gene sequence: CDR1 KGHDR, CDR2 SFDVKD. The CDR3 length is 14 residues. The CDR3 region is CAARDDRIPGELFF. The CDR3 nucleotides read TGTGCCGCAAGGGACGACAGAATACCCGGGGAGCTGTTTTTT.

The CDR3 here is CASSSTPKNTEAFF. CDR3 coding DNA: TGCGCCAGCAGCTCGACACCAAAGAACACTGAAGCTTTCTTT. The chain carries TRBV5-1 and TRBJ1-1; D gene unclear. Germline assignment: CDR1 SGHRS and CDR2 YFSETQ. CDR3 length equals 14 residues. The V end was cut by 3 bases, the J end by 1 base, with 10 bases between.

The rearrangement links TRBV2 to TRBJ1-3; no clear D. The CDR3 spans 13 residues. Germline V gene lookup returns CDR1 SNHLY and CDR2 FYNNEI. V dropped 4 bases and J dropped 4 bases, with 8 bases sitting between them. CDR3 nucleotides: TGTGCCAGCAGTGGAGGGTTAGGAAACACCATATATTTT. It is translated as CASSGGLGNTIYF. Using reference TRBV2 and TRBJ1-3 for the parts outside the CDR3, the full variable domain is EPEVTQTPSHQVTQMGQEVILRCVPISNHLYFYWYRQILGQKVEFLVSFYNNEISEKSEIFDDQFSVERPDGSNFTLKIRSTKLEDSAMYFCASSGGLGNTIYFGEGSWLTVV.

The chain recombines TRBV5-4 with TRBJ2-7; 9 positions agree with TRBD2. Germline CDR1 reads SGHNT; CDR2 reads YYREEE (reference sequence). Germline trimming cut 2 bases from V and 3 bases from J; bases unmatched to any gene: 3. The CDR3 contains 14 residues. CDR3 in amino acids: CASSFGSGGYEQYF. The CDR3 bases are TGTGCCAGCAGCTTTGGTAGCGGGGGCTACGAGCAGTACTTC.

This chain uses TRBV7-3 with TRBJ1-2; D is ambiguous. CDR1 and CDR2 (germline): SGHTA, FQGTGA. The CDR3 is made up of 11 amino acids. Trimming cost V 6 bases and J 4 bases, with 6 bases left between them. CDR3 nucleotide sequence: TGTGCCAGCAGGTTCCTCTATGGCTACACCTTC. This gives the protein CASRFLYGYTF.

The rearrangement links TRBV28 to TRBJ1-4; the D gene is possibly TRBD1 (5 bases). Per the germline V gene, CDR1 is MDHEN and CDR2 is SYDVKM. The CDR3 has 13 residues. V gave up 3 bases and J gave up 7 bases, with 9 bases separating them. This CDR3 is CASSFMDIEKLFF. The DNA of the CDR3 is TGTGCCAGCAGTTTTATGGACATTGAAAAACTGTTTTTT. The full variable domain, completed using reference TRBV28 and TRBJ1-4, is DVKVTQSSRYLVKRTGEKVFLECVQDMDHENMFWYRQDPGLGLRLIYFSYDVKMKEKGDIPEGYSVSREKKERFSLILESASTNQTSMYLCASSFMDIEKLFFGSGTQLSVL.

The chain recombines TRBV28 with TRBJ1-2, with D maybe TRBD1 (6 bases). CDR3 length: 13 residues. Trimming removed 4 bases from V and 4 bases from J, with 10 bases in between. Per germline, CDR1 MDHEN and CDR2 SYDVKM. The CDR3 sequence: CASSSGVAYGYTF. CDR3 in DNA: TGTGCCAGCAGTTCAGGGGTGGCCTATGGCTACACCTTC.

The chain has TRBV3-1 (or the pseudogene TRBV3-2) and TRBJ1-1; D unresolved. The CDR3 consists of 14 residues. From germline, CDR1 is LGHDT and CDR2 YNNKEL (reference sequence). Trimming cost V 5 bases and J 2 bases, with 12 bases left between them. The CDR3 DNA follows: TGTGCCAGCAGCTACCGGTCGGATAACACTGAAGCTTTCTTT. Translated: CASSYRSDNTEAFF.

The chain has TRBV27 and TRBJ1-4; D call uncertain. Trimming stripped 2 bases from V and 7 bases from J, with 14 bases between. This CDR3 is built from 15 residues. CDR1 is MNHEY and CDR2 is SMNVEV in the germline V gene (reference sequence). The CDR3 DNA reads TGTGCCAGCAGTTTAATGTCCGCATTGAGTGAAAAACTGTTTTTT. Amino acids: CASSLMSALSEKLFF.

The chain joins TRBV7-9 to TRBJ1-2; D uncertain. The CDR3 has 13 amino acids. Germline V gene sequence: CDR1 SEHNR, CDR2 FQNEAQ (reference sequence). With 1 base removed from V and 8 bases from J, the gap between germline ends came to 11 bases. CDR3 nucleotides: TGTGCCAGCAGCTTAGAGACCGGTGGGGGCTACACCTTC. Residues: CASSLETGGGYTF.

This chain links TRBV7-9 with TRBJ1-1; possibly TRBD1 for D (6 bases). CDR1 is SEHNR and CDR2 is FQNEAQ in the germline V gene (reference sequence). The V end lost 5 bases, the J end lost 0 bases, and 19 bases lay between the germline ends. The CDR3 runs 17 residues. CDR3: CASSDQGQIYMNTEAFF. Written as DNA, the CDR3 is TGTGCCAGCAGCGACCAAGGACAGATTTACATGAACACTGAAGCTTTCTTT.

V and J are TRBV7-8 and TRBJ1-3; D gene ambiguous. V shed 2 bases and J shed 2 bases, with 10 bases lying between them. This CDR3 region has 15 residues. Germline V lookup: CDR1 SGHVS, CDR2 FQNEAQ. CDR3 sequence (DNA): TGTGCCAGCAGCTTAAGTTTACGTCCTGGAAACACCATATATTTT. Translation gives CASSLSLRPGNTIYF. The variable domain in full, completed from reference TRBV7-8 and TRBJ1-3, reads GAGVSQSPRYKVAKRGQDVALRCDPISGHVSLFWYQQALGQGPEFLTYFQNEAQLDKSGLPSDRFFAERPEGSVSTLKIQRTQQEDSAVYLCASSLSLRPGNTIYFGEGSWLTVV.

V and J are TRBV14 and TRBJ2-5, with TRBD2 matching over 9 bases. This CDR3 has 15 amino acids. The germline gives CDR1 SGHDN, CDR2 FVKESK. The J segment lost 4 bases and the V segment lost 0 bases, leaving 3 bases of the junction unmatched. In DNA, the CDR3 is TGTGCCAGCAGCCAAGAAGCGGGGGGTGTAGAGACCCAGTACTTC. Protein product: CASSQEAGGVETQYF. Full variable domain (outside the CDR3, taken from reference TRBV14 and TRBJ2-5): EAGVTQFPSHSVIEKGQTVTLRCDPISGHDNLYWYRRVMGKEIKFLLHFVKESKQDESGMPNNRFLAERTGGTYSTLKVQPAELEDSGVYFCASSQEAGGVETQYFGPGTRLLVL.

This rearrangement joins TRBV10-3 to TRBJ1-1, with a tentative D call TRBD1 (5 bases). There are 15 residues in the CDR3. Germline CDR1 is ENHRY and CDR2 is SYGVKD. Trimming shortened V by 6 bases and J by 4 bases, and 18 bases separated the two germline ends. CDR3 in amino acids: CAIRGSGIRATEAFF. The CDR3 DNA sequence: TGTGCCATCAGGGGGTCAGGGATCAGGGCCACTGAAGCTTTCTTT.

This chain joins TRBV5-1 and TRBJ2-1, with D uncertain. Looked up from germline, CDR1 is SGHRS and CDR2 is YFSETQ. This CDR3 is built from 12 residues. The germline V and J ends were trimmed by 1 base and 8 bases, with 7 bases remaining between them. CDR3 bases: TGCGCCAGCAGCTTGATTGGCGATGAGCAGTTCTTC. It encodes CASSLIGDEQFF.

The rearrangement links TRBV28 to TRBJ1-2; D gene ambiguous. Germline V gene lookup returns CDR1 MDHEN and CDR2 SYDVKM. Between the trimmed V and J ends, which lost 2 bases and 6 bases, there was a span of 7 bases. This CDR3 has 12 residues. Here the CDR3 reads CASSLVLNGYTF. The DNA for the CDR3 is TGTGCCAGCAGTTTAGTCCTAAATGGCTACACCTTC.

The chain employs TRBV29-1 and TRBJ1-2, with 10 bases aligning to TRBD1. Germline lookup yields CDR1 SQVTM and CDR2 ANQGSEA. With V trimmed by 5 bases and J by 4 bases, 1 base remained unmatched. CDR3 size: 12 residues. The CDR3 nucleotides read TGCAGCGTTCGACAGGGGGCCTATGGCTACACCTTC. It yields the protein CSVRQGAYGYTF.

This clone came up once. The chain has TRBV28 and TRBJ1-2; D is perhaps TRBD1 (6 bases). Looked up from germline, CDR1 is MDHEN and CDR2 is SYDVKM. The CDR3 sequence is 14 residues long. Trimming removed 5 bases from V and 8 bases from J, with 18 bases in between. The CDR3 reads CASSRRDTRDGYTF. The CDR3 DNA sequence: TGTGCCAGCAGTCGACGGGACACTCGGGACGGCTACACCTTC.

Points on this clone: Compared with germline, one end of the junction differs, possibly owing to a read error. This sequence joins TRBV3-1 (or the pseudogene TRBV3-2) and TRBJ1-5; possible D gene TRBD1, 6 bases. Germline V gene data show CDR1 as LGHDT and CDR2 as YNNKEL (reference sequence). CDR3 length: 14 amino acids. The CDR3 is CASSQWGRGQAQHF. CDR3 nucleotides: TGTGCCAGCAGCCAATGGGGCAGGGGTCAGGCCCAGCATTTT.

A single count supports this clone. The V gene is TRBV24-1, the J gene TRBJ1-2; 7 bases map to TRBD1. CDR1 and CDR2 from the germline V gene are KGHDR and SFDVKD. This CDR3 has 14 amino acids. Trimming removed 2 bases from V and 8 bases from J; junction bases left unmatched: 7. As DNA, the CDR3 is TGTGCCACCAGTGATTCTGGGACAGCCGGGGGCTACACCTTC. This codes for CATSDSGTAGGYTF.

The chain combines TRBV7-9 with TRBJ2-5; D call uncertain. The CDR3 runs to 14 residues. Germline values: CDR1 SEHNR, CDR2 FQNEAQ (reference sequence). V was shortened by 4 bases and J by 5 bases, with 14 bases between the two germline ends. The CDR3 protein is CASSSVGSGETQYF. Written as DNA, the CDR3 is TGTGCCAGCAGCTCGGTGGGGTCTGGGGAGACCCAGTACTTC.

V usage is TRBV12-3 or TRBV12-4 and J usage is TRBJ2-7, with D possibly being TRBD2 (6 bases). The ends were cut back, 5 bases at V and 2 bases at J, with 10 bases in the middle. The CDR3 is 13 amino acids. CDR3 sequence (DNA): TGTGCCAGCAGTCTTAGACTAGCCTACGAGCAGTACTTC. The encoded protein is CASSLRLAYEQYF.

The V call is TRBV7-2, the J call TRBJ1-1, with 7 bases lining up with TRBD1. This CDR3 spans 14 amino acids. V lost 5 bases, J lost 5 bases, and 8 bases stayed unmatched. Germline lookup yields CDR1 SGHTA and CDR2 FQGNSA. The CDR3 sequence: CASSLRTGGTEAFF. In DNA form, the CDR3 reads TGTGCCAGCAGCCTAAGGACAGGAGGTACTGAAGCTTTCTTT.

The CDR3 coding sequence is TGCGCCAGCAGCTTCGGGGGCAGCACCGGGGAGCTGTTTTTT. Translated: CASSFGGSTGELFF. The V call is TRBV5-1, the J call TRBJ2-2; tentatively, D is TRBD1 or TRBD2 (6 bases each). The CDR3 sequence is 14 residues long. Germline loops: CDR1 SGHRS, CDR2 YFSETQ. V gave up 2 bases and J gave up 4 bases, with 9 bases separating them.

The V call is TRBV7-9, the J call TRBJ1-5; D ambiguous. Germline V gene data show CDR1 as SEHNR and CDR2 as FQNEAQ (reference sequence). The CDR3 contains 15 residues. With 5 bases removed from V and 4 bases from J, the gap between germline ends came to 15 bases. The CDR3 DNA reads TGTGCCAGCAGCCACTCGAGCAGAGGAAATCAGCCCCAGCATTTT. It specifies CASSHSSRGNQPQHF.

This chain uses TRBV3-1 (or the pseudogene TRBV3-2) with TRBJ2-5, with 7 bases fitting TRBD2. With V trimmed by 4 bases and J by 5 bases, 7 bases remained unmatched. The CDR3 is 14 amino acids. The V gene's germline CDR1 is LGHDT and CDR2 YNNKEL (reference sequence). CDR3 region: CASSPSAGGETQYF. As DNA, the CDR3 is TGTGCCAGCAGCCCCTCAGCCGGGGGGGAGACCCAGTACTTC.

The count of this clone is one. The CDR3, as DNA: TGTGCCAGCAGCCCCTCTCCGGGGAGCGAGCAGTACTTC. Its translation is CASSPSPGSEQYF. This sequence joins TRBV11-3 and TRBJ2-7, with D perhaps matching TRBD2 (5 bases). CDR3 length: 13 amino acids. V dropped 5 bases and J dropped 6 bases, with 14 bases sitting between them. Germline CDR1 reads SGHNT; CDR2 reads YENEEA.

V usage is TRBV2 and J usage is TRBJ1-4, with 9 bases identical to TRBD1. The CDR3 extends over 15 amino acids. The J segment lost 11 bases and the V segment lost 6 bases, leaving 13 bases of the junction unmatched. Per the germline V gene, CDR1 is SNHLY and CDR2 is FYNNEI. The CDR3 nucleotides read TGTGCCAGCAGCCGGGACAGGGTTCCACCTGGGAAACTGTTTTTT. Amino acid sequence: CASSRDRVPPGKLFF.

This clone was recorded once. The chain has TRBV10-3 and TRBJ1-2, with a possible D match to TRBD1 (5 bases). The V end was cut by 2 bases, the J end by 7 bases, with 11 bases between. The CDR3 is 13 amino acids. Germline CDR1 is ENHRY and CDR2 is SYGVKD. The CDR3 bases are TGTGCCATCAGTGAGCGGGGGGTCGGTGGCTACACCTTC. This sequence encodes CAISERGVGGYTF.

The CDR3 loop is CASRDRDRGNTGELFF. CDR3 nucleotide sequence: TGTGCCAGCAGAGACCGGGACAGGGGAAACACCGGGGAGCTGTTTTTT. V and J are TRBV2 and TRBJ2-2; the match to TRBD1 covers 10 bases. In germline, CDR1 is SNHLY, CDR2 FYNNEI. The CDR3 has 16 residues. The V gene end was trimmed by 6 bases and the J gene end by 2 bases; junction bases not matched to a gene: 6.

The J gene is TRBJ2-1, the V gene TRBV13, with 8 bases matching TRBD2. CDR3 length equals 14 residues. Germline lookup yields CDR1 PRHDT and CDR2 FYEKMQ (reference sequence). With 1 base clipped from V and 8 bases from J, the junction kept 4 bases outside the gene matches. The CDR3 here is CASSLAGGQHEQFF. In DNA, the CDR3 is TGTGCCAGCAGCTTAGCGGGGGGGCAACATGAGCAGTTCTTC.

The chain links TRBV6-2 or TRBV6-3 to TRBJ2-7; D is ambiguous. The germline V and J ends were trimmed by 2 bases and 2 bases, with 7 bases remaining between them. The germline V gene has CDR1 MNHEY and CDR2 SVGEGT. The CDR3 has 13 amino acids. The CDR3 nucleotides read TGTGCCAGCAGTTACACCTTAACCTACGAGCAGTACTTC. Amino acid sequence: CASSYTLTYEQYF.